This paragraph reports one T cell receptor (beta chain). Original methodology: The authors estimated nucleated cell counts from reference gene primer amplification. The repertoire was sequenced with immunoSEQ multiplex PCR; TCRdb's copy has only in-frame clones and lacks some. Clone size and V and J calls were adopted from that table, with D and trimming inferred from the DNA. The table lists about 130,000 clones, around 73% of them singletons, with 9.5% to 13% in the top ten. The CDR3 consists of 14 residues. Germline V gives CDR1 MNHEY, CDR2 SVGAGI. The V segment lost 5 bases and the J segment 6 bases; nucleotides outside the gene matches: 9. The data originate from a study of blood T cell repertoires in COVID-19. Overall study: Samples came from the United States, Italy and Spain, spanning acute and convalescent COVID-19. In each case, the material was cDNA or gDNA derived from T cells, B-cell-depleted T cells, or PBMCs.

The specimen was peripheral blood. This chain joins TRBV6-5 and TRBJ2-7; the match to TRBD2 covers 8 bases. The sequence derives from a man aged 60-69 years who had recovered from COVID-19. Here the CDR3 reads CASSPGIAGIEQYF. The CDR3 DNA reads TGTGCCAGCAGTCCCGGGATAGCGGGGATCGAGCAGTACTTC.